This T cell receptor (beta chain) was captured in a study of cytomegalovirus exposure and HLA in healthy donors. Background on the study: In terms of ancestry, the Caucasian-associated cluster contained 81% of the 300 to 400 genotyped donors. Points from the study as a whole: Later on, a genetic analysis was performed. It linked a missense variant in DCLRE1C with V- and J-gene trimming of TCR beta.

PCR primers comprised 60 Vbeta and 13 Jbeta primers. Original data processing: Unique TCR beta chains totaled some 80 million in a later count, with roughly 10 million of them shared. Assay used: immunoSEQ multiplex PCR; TCRdb lists only in-frame clones, some missing. The D gene and trimming were derived from the DNA, and the V and J assignments and clone size from that table. The sample totals roughly 45,000 clones; its top ten clones hold less than 2%. As for this clone: Its target is not known.

This TCR was recovered from a woman under 40 in good health and CMV-seronegative. The sample consisted of PBMCs.

CDR3 bases: TGTGCCAGCAGTGAAGTACAGGGGTTAGACACCATATATTTT. This codes for CASSEVQGLDTIYF. The rearrangement joins TRBV6-1 to TRBJ1-3; 7 bases map to TRBD1. After removal of 1 base from V and 8 bases from J, the junction contained 5 bases not matched to a gene. CDR3 length equals 14 residues. Germline values: CDR1 MNHNS, CDR2 SASEGT.